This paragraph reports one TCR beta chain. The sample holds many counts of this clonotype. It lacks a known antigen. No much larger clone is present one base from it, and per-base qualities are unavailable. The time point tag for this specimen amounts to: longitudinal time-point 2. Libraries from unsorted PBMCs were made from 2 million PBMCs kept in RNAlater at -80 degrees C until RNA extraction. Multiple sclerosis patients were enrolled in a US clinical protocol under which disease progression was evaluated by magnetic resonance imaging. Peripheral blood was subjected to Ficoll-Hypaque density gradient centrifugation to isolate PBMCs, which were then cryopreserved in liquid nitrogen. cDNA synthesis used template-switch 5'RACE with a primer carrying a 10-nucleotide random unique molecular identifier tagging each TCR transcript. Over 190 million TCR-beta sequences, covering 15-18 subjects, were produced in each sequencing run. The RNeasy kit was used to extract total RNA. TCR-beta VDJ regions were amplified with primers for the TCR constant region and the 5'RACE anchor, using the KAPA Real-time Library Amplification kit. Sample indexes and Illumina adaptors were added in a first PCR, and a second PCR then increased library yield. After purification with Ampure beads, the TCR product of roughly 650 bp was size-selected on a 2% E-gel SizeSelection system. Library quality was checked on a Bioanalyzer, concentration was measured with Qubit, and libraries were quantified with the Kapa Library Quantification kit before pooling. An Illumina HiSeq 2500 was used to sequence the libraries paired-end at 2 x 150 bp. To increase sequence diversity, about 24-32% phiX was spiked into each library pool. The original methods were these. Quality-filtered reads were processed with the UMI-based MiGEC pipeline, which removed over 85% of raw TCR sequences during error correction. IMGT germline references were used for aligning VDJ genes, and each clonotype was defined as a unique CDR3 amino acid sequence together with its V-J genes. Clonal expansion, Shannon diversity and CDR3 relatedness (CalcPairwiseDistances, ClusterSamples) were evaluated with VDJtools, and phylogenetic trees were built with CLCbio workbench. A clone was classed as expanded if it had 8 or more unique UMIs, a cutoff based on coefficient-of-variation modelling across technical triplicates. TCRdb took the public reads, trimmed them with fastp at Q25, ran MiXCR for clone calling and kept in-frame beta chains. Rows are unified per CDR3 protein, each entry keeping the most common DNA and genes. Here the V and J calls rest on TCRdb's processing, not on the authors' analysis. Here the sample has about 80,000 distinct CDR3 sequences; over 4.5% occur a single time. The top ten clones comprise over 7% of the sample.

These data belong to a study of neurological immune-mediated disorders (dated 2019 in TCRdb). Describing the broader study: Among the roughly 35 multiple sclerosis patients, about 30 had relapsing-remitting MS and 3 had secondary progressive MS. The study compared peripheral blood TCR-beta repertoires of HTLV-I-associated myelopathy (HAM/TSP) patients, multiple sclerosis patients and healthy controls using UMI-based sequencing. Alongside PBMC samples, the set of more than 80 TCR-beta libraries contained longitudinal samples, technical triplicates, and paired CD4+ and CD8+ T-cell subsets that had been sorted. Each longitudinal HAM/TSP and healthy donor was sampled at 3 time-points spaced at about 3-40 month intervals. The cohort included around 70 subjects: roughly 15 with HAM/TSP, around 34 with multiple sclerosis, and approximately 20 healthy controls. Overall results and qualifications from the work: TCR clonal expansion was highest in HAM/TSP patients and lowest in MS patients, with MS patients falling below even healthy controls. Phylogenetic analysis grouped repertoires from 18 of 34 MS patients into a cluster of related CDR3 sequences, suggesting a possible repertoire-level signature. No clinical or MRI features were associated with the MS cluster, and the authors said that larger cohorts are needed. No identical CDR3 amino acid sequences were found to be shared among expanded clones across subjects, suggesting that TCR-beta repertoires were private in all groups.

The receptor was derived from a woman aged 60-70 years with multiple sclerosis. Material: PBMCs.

The nucleotides are TGTGCCAGCTCACCCGGGCTTCGGGAAAAACTGTTTTTT. The resulting protein is CASSPGLREKLFF. The chain links TRBV18 with TRBJ1-4; there is no confident call for the D gene. V loses 3 bases, J loses 8 bases, and the germline ends lie 10 bases apart. Counted from cysteine to phenylalanine, this CDR3 has 13 amino acids. This entry keeps only the CDR3 DNA: 39 bases, framed from base 1. CDR1 and CDR2 were assigned from the germline V gene as KGHSH and LQKENI.